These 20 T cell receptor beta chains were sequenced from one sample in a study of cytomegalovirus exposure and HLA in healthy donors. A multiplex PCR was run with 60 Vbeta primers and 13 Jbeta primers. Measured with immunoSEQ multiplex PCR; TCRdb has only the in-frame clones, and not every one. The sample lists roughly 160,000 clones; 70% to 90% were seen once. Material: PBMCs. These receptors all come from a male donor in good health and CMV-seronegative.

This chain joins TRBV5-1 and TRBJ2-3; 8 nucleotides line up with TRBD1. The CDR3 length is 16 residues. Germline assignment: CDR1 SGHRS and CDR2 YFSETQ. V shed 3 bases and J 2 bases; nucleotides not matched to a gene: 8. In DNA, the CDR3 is TGCGCCAGCAGCTCCAGAACAGGGGGACCCACAGATACGCAGTATTTT. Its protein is CASSSRTGGPTDTQYF.

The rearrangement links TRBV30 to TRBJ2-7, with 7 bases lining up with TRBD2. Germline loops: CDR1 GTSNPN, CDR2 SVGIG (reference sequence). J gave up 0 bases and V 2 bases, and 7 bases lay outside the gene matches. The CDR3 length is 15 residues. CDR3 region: CAWSLGRGVSYEQYF. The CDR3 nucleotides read TGTGCCTGGAGTTTAGGCCGGGGGGTCTCCTACGAGCAGTACTTC.

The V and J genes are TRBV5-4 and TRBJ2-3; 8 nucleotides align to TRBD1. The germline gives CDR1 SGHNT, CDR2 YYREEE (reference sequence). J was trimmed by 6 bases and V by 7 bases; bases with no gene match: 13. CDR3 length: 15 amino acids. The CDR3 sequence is CASAVGAGGADTQYF. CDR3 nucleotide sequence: TGTGCCAGCGCTGTCGGGGCAGGGGGCGCCGATACGCAGTATTTT.

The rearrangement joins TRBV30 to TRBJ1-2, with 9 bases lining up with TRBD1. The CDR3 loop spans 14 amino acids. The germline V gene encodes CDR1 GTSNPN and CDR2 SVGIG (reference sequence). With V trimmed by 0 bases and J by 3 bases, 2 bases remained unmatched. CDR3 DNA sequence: TGTGCCTGGAGTGTACAGGGGGCGTACTATGGCTACACCTTC. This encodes CAWSVQGAYYGYTF.

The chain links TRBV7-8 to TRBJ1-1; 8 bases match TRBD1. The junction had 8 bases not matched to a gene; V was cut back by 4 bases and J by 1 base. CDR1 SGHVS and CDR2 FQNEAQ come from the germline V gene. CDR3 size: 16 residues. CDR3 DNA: TGTGCCAGCAGCTCGACGGGACAGGTACGGAACACTGAAGCTTTCTTT. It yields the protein CASSSTGQVRNTEAFF.

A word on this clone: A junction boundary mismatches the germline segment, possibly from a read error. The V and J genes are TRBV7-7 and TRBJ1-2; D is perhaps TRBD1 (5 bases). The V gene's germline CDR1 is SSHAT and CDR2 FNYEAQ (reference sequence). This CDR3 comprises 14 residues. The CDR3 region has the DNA TGTGCTAGCAGCCTTGGTCAGGGCACAGATGGCTACACCTTC. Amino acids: CASSLGQGTDGYTF.

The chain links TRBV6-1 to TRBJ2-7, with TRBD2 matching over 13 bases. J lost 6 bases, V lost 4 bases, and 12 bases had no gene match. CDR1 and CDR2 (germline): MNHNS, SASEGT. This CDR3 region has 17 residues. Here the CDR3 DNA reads TGTGCCAGCAGTGGGAGGACTAGCGGGGGAAGGTCCCTCGAGCAGTACTTC. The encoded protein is CASSGRTSGGRSLEQYF.

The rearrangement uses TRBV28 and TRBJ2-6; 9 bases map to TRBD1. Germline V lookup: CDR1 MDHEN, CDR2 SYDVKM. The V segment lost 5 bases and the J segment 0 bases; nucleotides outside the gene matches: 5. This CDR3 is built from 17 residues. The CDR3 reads CASSRDRDFSGANVLTF. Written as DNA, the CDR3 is TGTGCCAGCAGTAGGGACAGGGACTTCTCTGGGGCCAACGTCCTGACTTTC. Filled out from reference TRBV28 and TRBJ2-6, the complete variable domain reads DVKVTQSSRYLVKRTGEKVFLECVQDMDHENMFWYRQDPGLGLRLIYFSYDVKMKEKGDIPEGYSVSREKKERFSLILESASTNQTSMYLCASSRDRDFSGANVLTFGAGSRLTVL.

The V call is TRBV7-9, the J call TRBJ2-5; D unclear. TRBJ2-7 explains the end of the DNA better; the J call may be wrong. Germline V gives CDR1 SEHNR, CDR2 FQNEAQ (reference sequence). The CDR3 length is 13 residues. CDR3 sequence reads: CASSFTAAYEQYF. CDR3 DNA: TGTGCCAGCAGCTTCACAGCAGCCTACGAGCAGTACTTC.

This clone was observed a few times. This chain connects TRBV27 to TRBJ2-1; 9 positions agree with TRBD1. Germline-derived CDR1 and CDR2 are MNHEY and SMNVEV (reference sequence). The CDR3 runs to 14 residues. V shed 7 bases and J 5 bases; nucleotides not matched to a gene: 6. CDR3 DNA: TGTGCCAGCAACACACAGGGGGCAAACAATGAGCAGTTCTTC. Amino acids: CASNTQGANNEQFF.

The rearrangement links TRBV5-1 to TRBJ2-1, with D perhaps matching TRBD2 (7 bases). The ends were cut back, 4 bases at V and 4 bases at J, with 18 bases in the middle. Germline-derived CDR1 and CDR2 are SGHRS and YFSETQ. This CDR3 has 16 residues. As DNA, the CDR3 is TGCGCCAGCAGCCGAGGGGGGGGCGGACGGTACAATGAGCAGTTCTTC. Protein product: CASSRGGGGRYNEQFF.

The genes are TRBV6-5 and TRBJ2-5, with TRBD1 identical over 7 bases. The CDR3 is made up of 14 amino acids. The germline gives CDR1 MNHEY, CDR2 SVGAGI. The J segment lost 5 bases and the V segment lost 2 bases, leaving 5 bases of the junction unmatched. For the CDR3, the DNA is TGTGCCAGCAGTTACAGGGGGCGTAGGGAGACCCAGTACTTC. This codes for CASSYRGRRETQYF.

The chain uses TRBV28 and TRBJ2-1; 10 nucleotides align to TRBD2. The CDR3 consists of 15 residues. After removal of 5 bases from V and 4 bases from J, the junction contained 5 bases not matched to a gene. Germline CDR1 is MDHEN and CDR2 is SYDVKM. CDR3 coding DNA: TGTGCCAGCAGTCGGACTAGCGGAGCTTACAATGAGCAGTTCTTC. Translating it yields CASSRTSGAYNEQFF.

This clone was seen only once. CDR3 residues: CASSLEGQENTEAFF. CDR3 sequence (DNA): TGTGCCAGCAGCTTAGAGGGACAGGAGAACACTGAAGCTTTCTTT. This sequence joins TRBV7-2 and TRBJ1-1; 8 bases line up with TRBD1. The J segment lost 1 base and the V segment lost 1 base, leaving 2 bases of the junction unmatched. CDR3 length: 15 residues. CDR1 is SGHTA, CDR2 FQGNSA, per germline.

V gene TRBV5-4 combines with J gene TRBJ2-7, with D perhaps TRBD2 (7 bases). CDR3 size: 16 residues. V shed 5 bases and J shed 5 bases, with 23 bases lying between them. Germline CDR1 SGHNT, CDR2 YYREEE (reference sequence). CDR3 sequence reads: CASSSGGAGVHHEQYF. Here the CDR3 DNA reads TGTGCCAGCAGTTCTGGGGGGGCAGGGGTCCACCACGAGCAGTACTTC.

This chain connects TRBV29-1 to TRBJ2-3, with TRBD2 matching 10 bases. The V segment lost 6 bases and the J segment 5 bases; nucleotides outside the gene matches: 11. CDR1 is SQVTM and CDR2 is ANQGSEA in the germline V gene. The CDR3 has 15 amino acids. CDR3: CSVKTSGSGGDTQYF. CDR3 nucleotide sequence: TGCAGCGTCAAGACTAGCGGGTCCGGGGGAGATACGCAGTATTTT.

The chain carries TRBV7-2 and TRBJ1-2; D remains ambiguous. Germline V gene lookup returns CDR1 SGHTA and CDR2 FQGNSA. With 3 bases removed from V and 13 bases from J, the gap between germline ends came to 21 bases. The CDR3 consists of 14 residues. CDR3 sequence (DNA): TGTGCCAGCAGCTTTTTTACAGAGACGCTCCGTTTCACCTTC. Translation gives CASSFFTETLRFTF.

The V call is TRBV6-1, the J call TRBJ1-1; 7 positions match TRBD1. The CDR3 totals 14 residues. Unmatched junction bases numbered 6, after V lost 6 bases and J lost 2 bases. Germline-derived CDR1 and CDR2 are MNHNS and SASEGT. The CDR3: CASREGAANTEAFF. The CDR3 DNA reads TGTGCCAGCAGGGAGGGGGCGGCCAACACTGAAGCTTTCTTT.

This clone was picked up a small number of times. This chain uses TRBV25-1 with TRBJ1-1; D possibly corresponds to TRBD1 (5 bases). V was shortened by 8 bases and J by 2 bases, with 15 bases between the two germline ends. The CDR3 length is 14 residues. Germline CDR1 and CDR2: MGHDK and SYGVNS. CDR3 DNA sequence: TGTGCCAGCGGGGGGACGGGCCTTAACACTGAAGCTTTCTTT. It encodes CASGGTGLNTEAFF.

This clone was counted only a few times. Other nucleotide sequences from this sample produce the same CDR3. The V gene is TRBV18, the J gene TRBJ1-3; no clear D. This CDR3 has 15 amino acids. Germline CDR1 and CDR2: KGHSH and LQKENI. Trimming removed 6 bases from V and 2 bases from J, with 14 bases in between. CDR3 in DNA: TGTGCCAGCTCCCAAGCCGCGGGTGCTGGAAACACCATATATTTT. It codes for CASSQAAGAGNTIYF.